These 7 T cell receptor beta chains came from one sample sequenced in a study of blood T cell repertoires in COVID-19. Method: immunoSEQ multiplex PCR; TCRdb's copy keeps in-frame clones and lacks some. The data contain 250,000 to 300,000 clones, 88% of them seen just once; the ten biggest clones take up around 0.8%. What was sequenced was peripheral blood. The origin of the receptors is a woman aged 30 to 39 with acute or convalescent COVID-19.

The chain has TRBV7-2 and TRBJ2-3; TRBD1 matches at 8 bases. Germline CDR1 and CDR2: SGHTA and FQGNSA. V lost 3 bases, J lost 4 bases, and 3 bases stayed unmatched. The CDR3 runs to 14 residues. CDR3: CASSFQGAADTQYF. In DNA, the CDR3 is TGTGCCAGCAGCTTTCAGGGGGCCGCAGATACGCAGTATTTT.

This clone was detected a few times. The gene calls are TRBV5-1 and TRBJ1-1; D uncertain. V gave up 3 bases and J gave up 5 bases, with 8 bases separating them. This CDR3 contains 12 residues. Per germline, CDR1 SGHRS and CDR2 YFSETQ. DNA for the CDR3: TGCGCCAGCAGCTCAGGTGGAACTGAAGCTTTCTTT. Its translation: CASSSGGTEAFF.

V usage is TRBV4-3 and J usage is TRBJ1-1; the D gene is possibly TRBD1 (6 bases). V was clipped by 0 bases and J by 7 bases, with 15 bases between them. The CDR3 consists of 15 residues. Germline V gene sequence: CDR1 LGHNA, CDR2 YSLEER. The CDR3 loop is CASSQDRQVGFEAFF. The CDR3 DNA is TGCGCCAGCAGCCAAGATCGACAGGTTGGATTTGAAGCTTTCTTT.

V is TRBV27 and J is TRBJ1-3; a weak D match, TRBD1 (6 bases). Per the germline V gene, CDR1 is MNHEY and CDR2 is SMNVEV (reference sequence). The CDR3 loop spans 15 amino acids. V was shortened by 5 bases and J by 0 bases, with 11 bases between the two germline ends. The CDR3 nucleotides read TGTGCCAGCAGTAAAGGACAGCCCTCTGGAAACACCATATATTTT. It translates to CASSKGQPSGNTIYF.

This clone came up once. V usage is TRBV3-1 (or the pseudogene TRBV3-2) and J usage is TRBJ2-1; 7 nucleotides agree with TRBD1. The CDR3 loop spans 13 amino acids. V was pared by 4 bases and J by 9 bases, with 6 bases of the junction left unmatched. The germline gives CDR1 LGHDT, CDR2 YNNKEL (reference sequence). This CDR3 reads CASSLTGDSEQFF. In DNA form, the CDR3 reads TGTGCCAGCAGCCTAACAGGGGATAGTGAGCAGTTCTTC.

The V and J genes are TRBV5-1 and TRBJ2-1; perhaps TRBD2 as D (5 bases). This CDR3 comprises 17 residues. The germline V gene encodes CDR1 SGHRS and CDR2 YFSETQ. V dropped 7 bases and J dropped 3 bases, with 23 bases sitting between them. The CDR3 is CASYNSGNAAVYNEQFF. The CDR3 DNA follows: TGCGCCAGCTATAACTCCGGGAATGCTGCAGTCTACAATGAGCAGTTCTTC.

This chain uses TRBV9 with TRBJ1-5; D might be TRBD1 (5 bases). Trimming took 0 bases from V and 2 from J, leaving 9 bases between them. Germline lookup yields CDR1 SGDLS and CDR2 YYNGEE. CDR3 size: 15 residues. The CDR3 protein is CASSVAGGGNQPQHF. The CDR3 DNA is TGTGCCAGCAGCGTAGCGGGGGGGGGCAATCAGCCCCAGCATTTT.